The 8 T cell receptor beta chains below come from one sample, sequenced in a study of breast tumors, draining lymph nodes, adjacent tissues (TCRdb year 2016). The receptor library was made with multiplex PCR. Sequenced using an Illumina HiSeq 2000. TCRdb reprocessing: public reads trimmed at Q25 with fastp, clones called with MiXCR, in-frame beta chains kept. Each CDR3 protein appears once, grouped with its most common genes and DNA. The sample records tens of thousands of distinct CDR3 sequences, roughly 39% of which are singletons. The top ten constitute 10% to 13% of the sample. The specimen sequenced was breast tumor tissue. The receptors were sampled from a female donor with breast cancer. Some clones in this sample may be carry-over from other donors' samples.

This clonotype appeared many times. The J gene is TRBJ2-1, the V gene TRBV20-1, with D possibly being TRBD2 (6 bases). V was cut by 3 bases and J by 6 bases, with 18 bases left in between. The CDR3 totals 15 residues. The germline V gene has CDR1 DFQATT and CDR2 SNEGSKA (reference sequence). CDR3 DNA sequence: TGCAGTGCTAGGGACCCGGGACTTCACATCAATGAGCAGTTCTTC. This translates into CSARDPGLHINEQFF.

The chain has TRBV5-1 and TRBJ1-4; 12 bases match TRBD1. Germline V CDR1 and CDR2: SGHRS, YFSETQ. The CDR3 totals 16 residues. Trimming at V came to 4 bases and at J to 2 bases, leaving 3 bases not matched to a gene. The CDR3 protein is CASSAGQGATNEKLFF. Here the CDR3 DNA reads TGCGCCAGCAGCGCGGGACAGGGGGCCACTAATGAAAAACTGTTTTTT.

In the case of this clonotype: This may be a read error: a much more frequent sequence differs by one nucleotide. Given the absence of the conserved phenylalanine or tryptophan at the CDR3 end, a read error is likely. This sequence joins TRBV7-2 and TRBJ1-2, with no clear D. Trimming took off 6 bases at V and 7 bases at J, with 15 bases between the two ends. Per germline, CDR1 SGHTA and CDR2 FQGNSA. The CDR3 is made up of 13 amino acids. CDR3 protein: CASSFGEYGGYTL. The CDR3 bases are TGTGCCAGCAGTTTTGGGGAGTATGGTGGCTACACCCTC.

By sample share, this clonotype is medium-sized. The rearrangement uses TRBV6-5 and TRBJ2-1; D perhaps matches TRBD2 (7 bases). The CDR3 length is 13 residues. Germline lookup yields CDR1 MNHEY and CDR2 SVGAGI. Deletions cut 7 bases from V and 10 bases from J, with 17 bases between. CDR3 nucleotides: TGTGCCAGCATGGGGGCGGGAGAGGTCGAGCAGTTCTTC. Translated, it gives CASMGAGEVEQFF.

The chain is built from TRBV27 and TRBJ1-5; unclear D gene. Germline CDR1 reads MNHEY; CDR2 reads SMNVEV (reference sequence). Trimming removed 8 bases at V and 7 bases at J, with 18 bases between. There are 14 residues in the CDR3. CDR3 coding DNA: TGTGCCAGCGGTCGGGGTGGCAATGGCCAGCCCCAGCATTTT. Translation: CASGRGGNGQPQHF.

This clonotype was picked up many times. The rearrangement uses TRBV5-1 and TRBJ1-2; no reliable D call. The V and J ends lost 7 bases and 3 bases respectively, with 19 bases between them. Looked up from germline, CDR1 is SGHRS and CDR2 is YFSETQ. CDR3 length equals 15 residues. The CDR3 nucleotides read TGCGCCAGCCATATTACCGGAGACACTTACTATGGCTACACCTTC. It specifies CASHITGDTYYGYTF.

The chain employs TRBV29-1 and TRBJ2-2; D is undetermined. Trimming pared 8 bases from V and 0 bases from J, leaving 7 bases between. The CDR3 is 12 amino acids. The germline V gene has CDR1 SQVTM and CDR2 ANQGSEA. The CDR3 sequence is CSFSANTGELFF. DNA for the CDR3: TGCAGCTTTTCGGCGAACACCGGGGAGCTGTTTTTT.

The chain has TRBV20-1 and TRBJ2-1; 12 nucleotides agree with TRBD2. This CDR3 spans 13 amino acids. V was pared by 3 bases and J by 12 bases, with 6 bases of the junction left unmatched. Germline-derived CDR1 and CDR2 are DFQATT and SNEGSKA (reference sequence). CDR3 in amino acids: CSASPSGRGWQFF. The CDR3 nucleotides read TGCAGTGCTAGCCCTAGCGGGAGGGGGTGGCAGTTCTTC.